A selection of T cell receptor beta chains follows, all from one sample in a study of shared clonotypes between healthy human individuals. Sequencing was performed with immunoSEQ multiplex PCR; in TCRdb, only in-frame clones are kept and a portion is missing. The data show roughly 1 million clones, around 76% seen once. The source material was memory CD4+ T cells sorted from blood. The receptors stem from a man between 18 and 35 years old in good health. The CDR3 runs from the conserved cysteine through the conserved F or W. The order of the fields is CDR3 DNA, CDR3 protein, clone size, J gene, V gene, D gene. D genes are given only for firm matches. Clone size is shown for a subset of rows, as once, few, many or a class of expanded clone.

cdr3_nt: TGTGCCAGCAGTTTAAGGCAGGGCTATGGCTACACCTTC
cdr3_aa: CASSLRQGYGYTF
clone_size: NA
j_call: TRBJ1-2
v_call: TRBV27
d_call: NA

cdr3_nt: TGTGCCAGCACCTTGATCGGGCAGGGCAACACCCAGTACTTC
cdr3_aa: CASTLIGQGNTQYF
clone_size: once
j_call: TRBJ2-5
v_call: TRBV5-4
d_call: NA

cdr3_nt: TGTGCCAGCTCACCCTCCGCGGGAGGGACCTACAATGAGCAGTTCTTC
cdr3_aa: CASSPSAGGTYNEQFF
clone_size: NA
j_call: TRBJ2-1
v_call: TRBV18
d_call: TRBD2

cdr3_nt: TGTGCTAGCAGCAGGGACGCCGGGTCCGGCGAGCAGTACTTC
cdr3_aa: CASSRDAGSGEQYF
clone_size: few
j_call: TRBJ2-7
v_call: TRBV7-7
d_call: NA

cdr3_nt: TGCAGCGTTGAGAAGGCTAGCGGGGGCTACGAGCAGTACTTC
cdr3_aa: CSVEKASGGYEQYF
clone_size: NA
j_call: TRBJ2-7
v_call: TRBV29-1
d_call: TRBD2

cdr3_nt: TGCAGCATCAAACAGGGGTCTGATCAGCCCCAGCATTTT
cdr3_aa: CSIKQGSDQPQHF
clone_size: NA
j_call: TRBJ1-5
v_call: TRBV29-1
d_call: TRBD1

cdr3_nt: TGTGCCAGCAGCTCACGAGGACAGGTCCAGTACTTC
cdr3_aa: CASSSRGQVQYF
clone_size: NA
j_call: TRBJ2-5
v_call: TRBV7-9
d_call: TRBD1

cdr3_nt: TGTGCCAGCTCACCCGCACTAGAGTACGAGCAGTACTTC
cdr3_aa: CASSPALEYEQYF
clone_size: NA
j_call: TRBJ2-7
v_call: TRBV18
d_call: NA

cdr3_nt: TGTGCCAGCAGCTTAGAGTGGGAGACCCAGTACTTC
cdr3_aa: CASSLEWETQYF
clone_size: NA
j_call: TRBJ2-5
v_call: TRBV7-9
d_call: NA

cdr3_nt: TGTGCCAGCTCACCAGAGGGTCCGTATGGCTACACCTTC
cdr3_aa: CASSPEGPYGYTF
clone_size: NA
j_call: TRBJ1-2
v_call: TRBV18
d_call: NA

cdr3_nt: TGCGCCAGCAGCAAAGGGGACAGTGCAACTAATGAAAAACTGTTTTTT
cdr3_aa: CASSKGDSATNEKLFF
clone_size: NA
j_call: TRBJ1-4
v_call: TRBV5-1
d_call: TRBD1

cdr3_nt: TGTGCCATCAGTGAAGGCGGAGCTAGCACAGATACGCAGTATTTT
cdr3_aa: CAISEGGASTDTQYF
clone_size: NA
j_call: TRBJ2-3
v_call: TRBV10-3
d_call: NA

cdr3_nt: TGCAGCGAAAGACGGACCTCCTACAATGAGCAGTTCTTC
cdr3_aa: CSERRTSYNEQFF
clone_size: NA
j_call: TRBJ2-1
v_call: TRBV29-1
d_call: NA

cdr3_nt: TGTGCCAGCAATTACGGGCCAATCGACGGGACCCAGTACTTC
cdr3_aa: CASNYGPIDGTQYF
clone_size: NA
j_call: TRBJ2-5
v_call: TRBV2
d_call: NA

cdr3_nt: TGTGCCAGCAGTCGGGGCGCGAGGGGCAATCAGCCCCAGCATTTT
cdr3_aa: CASSRGARGNQPQHF
clone_size: few
j_call: TRBJ1-5
v_call: TRBV6-1
d_call: NA

cdr3_nt: TGCAGCGTTTCCCAGAACTACGAGCAGTACTTC
cdr3_aa: CSVSQNYEQYF
clone_size: few
j_call: TRBJ2-7
v_call: TRBV29-1
d_call: NA

cdr3_nt: TGTGCCTGGAGTGATTGGGGGGACGGCTATGGCTACACCTTC
cdr3_aa: CAWSDWGDGYGYTF
clone_size: once
j_call: TRBJ1-2
v_call: TRBV30
d_call: NA

cdr3_nt: TGTGCCAGTAGGTTAGGGAACGGCGGCAATCAGCCCCAGCATTTT
cdr3_aa: CASRLGNGGNQPQHF
clone_size: many
j_call: TRBJ1-5
v_call: TRBV19
d_call: NA

cdr3_nt: TGTGCCAGCAGCTTAACGGGGAACGGCGCTGAAGCTTTCTTT
cdr3_aa: CASSLTGNGAEAFF
clone_size: NA
j_call: TRBJ1-1
v_call: TRBV11-2
d_call: NA

cdr3_nt: TGTGCCAGTAGTATCCTAGGGGGAGGCGGGGAGCTGTTTTTT
cdr3_aa: CASSILGGGGELFF
clone_size: NA
j_call: TRBJ2-2
v_call: TRBV19
d_call: NA

cdr3_nt: TGTGCCAGCTCACCACCGGTACGGGGAAACACTGAAGCTTTCTTT
cdr3_aa: CASSPPVRGNTEAFF
clone_size: NA
j_call: TRBJ1-1
v_call: TRBV18
d_call: NA

cdr3_nt: TGTGCCAGCTCACAAACCGGGACAGGGCTGTACGAGCAGTACTTC
cdr3_aa: CASSQTGTGLYEQYF
clone_size: NA
j_call: TRBJ2-7
v_call: TRBV18
d_call: TRBD1

cdr3_nt: TGTGCCAGCAGCTTAGGGAGACAGACGCAGTATTTT
cdr3_aa: CASSLGRQTQYF
clone_size: NA
j_call: TRBJ2-3
v_call: TRBV7-2
d_call: NA

cdr3_nt: TGTGCCAGCTCACCCGCACAAAGCGTTCAGGGGACTGGAGCTTTCTTT
cdr3_aa: CASSPAQSVQGTGAFF
clone_size: NA
j_call: TRBJ1-1
v_call: TRBV18
d_call: NA

cdr3_nt: TGTGCCAGCAGCTTAGCCCTGGGGAGCAATCAGCCCCAGCATTTT
cdr3_aa: CASSLALGSNQPQHF
clone_size: NA
j_call: TRBJ1-5
v_call: TRBV7-2
d_call: NA

cdr3_nt: TGCGCCAGCAGCCAAGCATTGGCTGGAAACACCATATATTTT
cdr3_aa: CASSQALAGNTIYF
clone_size: few
j_call: TRBJ1-3
v_call: TRBV4-3
d_call: NA

cdr3_nt: TGTGCCAGCTCACCACGGCAGTCGAGCTCTGGAAACACCATATATTTT
cdr3_aa: CASSPRQSSSGNTIYF
clone_size: NA
j_call: TRBJ1-3
v_call: TRBV18
d_call: NA

cdr3_nt: TGTGCCAGCAGTCAAGACACAGATACGCAGTATTTT
cdr3_aa: CASSQDTDTQYF
clone_size: NA
j_call: TRBJ2-3
v_call: TRBV5-4
d_call: NA

cdr3_nt: TGTGCCAGCAGCTTAAGCCCTGCGGGAGGGGTAGACAATGAGCAGTTCTTC
cdr3_aa: CASSLSPAGGVDNEQFF
clone_size: NA
j_call: TRBJ2-1
v_call: TRBV7-2
d_call: TRBD2

cdr3_nt: TGTGCCAGTAGCCCCAGGGGAGACTATGGCTACACCTTC
cdr3_aa: CASSPRGDYGYTF
clone_size: many
j_call: TRBJ1-2
v_call: TRBV19
d_call: NA

cdr3_nt: TGTGCCAGCAGCTACGACAGGGGCAATTCACCCCTCCACTTT
cdr3_aa: CASSYDRGNSPLHF
clone_size: few
j_call: TRBJ1-6
v_call: TRBV7-8
d_call: TRBD1

cdr3_nt: TGTGCCAGCAGTTTATTAAACTATGGCTACACCTTC
cdr3_aa: CASSLLNYGYTF
clone_size: NA
j_call: TRBJ1-2
v_call: TRBV28
d_call: NA

cdr3_nt: TGTGCCAGCAGTGATGGGGGGCAGGGAGAAAAACTGTTTTTT
cdr3_aa: CASSDGGQGEKLFF
clone_size: NA
j_call: TRBJ1-4
v_call: TRBV6-1
d_call: NA

cdr3_nt: TGTGCCAGCAGCTCCACAGGGGGGTCTAATGAAAAACTGTTTTTT
cdr3_aa: CASSSTGGSNEKLFF
clone_size: NA
j_call: TRBJ1-4
v_call: TRBV7-6
d_call: TRBD1

cdr3_nt: TGCGCCAGCAGCTCCGGACTAGCGGGAGAGACCCAGTACTTC
cdr3_aa: CASSSGLAGETQYF
clone_size: NA
j_call: TRBJ2-5
v_call: TRBV4-1
d_call: TRBD2

cdr3_nt: TGTGCCTTGGATGGGGTGACAGGGAACACTGAAGCTTTCTTT
cdr3_aa: CALDGVTGNTEAFF
clone_size: NA
j_call: TRBJ1-1
v_call: TRBV30
d_call: NA

cdr3_nt: TGTGCCACCAGCACGAGGGCAGGGGCCAACGTCCTGACTTTC
cdr3_aa: CATSTRAGANVLTF
clone_size: NA
j_call: TRBJ2-6
v_call: TRBV15
d_call: NA